The rows below give T cell receptor beta chains drawn from one sample of a study of identical twins. TCRdb fed the 5' RACE reads into MiXCR, producing one record per CDR3 protein. Of fewer than 550,000 distinct CDR3 sequences detected, around 15% appear once; the ten largest clones hold roughly 0.42%. The sample also formed part of further work on yellow fever vaccine responses in identical twins.

The source material was CD4+ T cells sorted from blood. The receptors shown here come from a young woman in good health. Both conserved end residues are part of each CDR3.

>18|TRBJ2-7|TRBV6-5
CASSFSHQRKPGGYEQYF
>12|TRBJ2-3|TRBV12-3/TRBV12-4
CASSLMTDTQYF
>13|TRBJ1-2|TRBV7-9
CASGRSDGRGYTF
>15|TRBJ1-1|TRBV5-1
CASSLGQGGTTEAFF
>16|TRBJ2-1|TRBV7-9
CASSPIVAGGPGEQFF
>15|TRBJ2-5|TRBV14
CASSRGAGSQETQYF
>14|TRBJ1-2|TRBV10-3
CAISQGQGWHGYTF
>17|TRBJ2-2|TRBV12-3/TRBV12-4
CASTRGLAGLNTGELFF
>15|TRBJ1-1|TRBV4-1
CASSQPETANTEAFF
>16|TRBJ1-3|TRBV28
CASSWGTHGSGNTIYF
>13|TRBJ2-3|TRBV15
CATRWGSTDTQYF
>13|TRBJ1-2|TRBV9
CASSPTGDSGYTF
>13|TRBJ1-1|TRBV5-1
CASSLDTYTEAFF
>14|TRBJ2-1|TRBV19
CAISKGFSYNEQFF
>14|TRBJ2-1|TRBV20-1
CSARDGAGGPWQFF
>18|TRBJ2-2|TRBV10-3
CAISDSRRGTTNTGELFF
>13|TRBJ2-1|TRBV6-1
CASMRGTYNEQFF